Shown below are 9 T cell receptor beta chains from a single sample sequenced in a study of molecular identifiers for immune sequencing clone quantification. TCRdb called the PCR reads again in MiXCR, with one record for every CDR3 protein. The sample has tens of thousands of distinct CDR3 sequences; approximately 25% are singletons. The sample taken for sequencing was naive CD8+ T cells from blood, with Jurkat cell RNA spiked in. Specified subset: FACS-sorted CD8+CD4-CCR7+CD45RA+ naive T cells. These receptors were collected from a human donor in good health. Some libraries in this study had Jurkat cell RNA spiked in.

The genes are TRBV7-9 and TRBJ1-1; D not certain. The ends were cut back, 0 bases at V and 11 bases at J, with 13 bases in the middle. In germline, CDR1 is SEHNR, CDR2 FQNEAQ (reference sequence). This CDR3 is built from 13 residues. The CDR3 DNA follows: TGTGCCAGCAGCTTAGCGTCCGTCCCTGTGGCTTTCTTT. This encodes CASSLASVPVAFF.

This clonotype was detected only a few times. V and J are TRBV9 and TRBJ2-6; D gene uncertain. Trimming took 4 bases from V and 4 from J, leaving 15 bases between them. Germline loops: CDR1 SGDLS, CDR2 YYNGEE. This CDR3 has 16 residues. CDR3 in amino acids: CASSSSWLSGANVLTF. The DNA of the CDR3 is TGTGCCAGCAGCTCCAGTTGGCTTTCCGGGGCCAACGTCCTGACTTTC. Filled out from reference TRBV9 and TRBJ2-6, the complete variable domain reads DSGVTQTPKHLITATGQRVTLRCSPRSGDLSVYWYQQSLDQGLQFLIQYYNGEERAKGNILERFSAQQFPDLHSELNLSSLELGDSALYFCASSSSWLSGANVLTFGAGSRLTVL.

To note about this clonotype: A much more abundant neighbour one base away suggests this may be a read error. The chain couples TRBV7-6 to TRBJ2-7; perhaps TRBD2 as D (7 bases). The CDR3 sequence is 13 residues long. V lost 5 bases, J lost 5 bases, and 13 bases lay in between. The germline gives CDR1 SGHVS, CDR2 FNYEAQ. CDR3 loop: CASSRGAQNEQYF. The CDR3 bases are TGTGCCAGCAGCCGGGGGGCCCAGAACGAGCAGTACTTC.

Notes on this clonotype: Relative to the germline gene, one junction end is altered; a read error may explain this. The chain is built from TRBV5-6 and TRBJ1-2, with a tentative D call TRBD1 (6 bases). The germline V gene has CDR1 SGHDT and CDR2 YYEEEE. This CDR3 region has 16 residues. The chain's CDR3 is CASSFWRDRFLYGHTF. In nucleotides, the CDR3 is TGTGCCAGCAGCTTTTGGCGCGACAGGTTCTTGTATGGCCACACCTTC.

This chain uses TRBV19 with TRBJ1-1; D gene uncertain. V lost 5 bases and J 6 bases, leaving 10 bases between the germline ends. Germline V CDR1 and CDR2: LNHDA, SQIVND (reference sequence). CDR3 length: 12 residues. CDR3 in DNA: TGTGCCAGTAGTGTCCCGGAGGCTGAAGCTTTCTTT. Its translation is CASSVPEAEAFF.

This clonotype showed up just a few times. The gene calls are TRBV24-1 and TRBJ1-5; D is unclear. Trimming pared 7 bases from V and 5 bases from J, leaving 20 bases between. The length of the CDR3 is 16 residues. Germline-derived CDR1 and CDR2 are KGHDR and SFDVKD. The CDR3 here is CATSETRPAGDQPQHF. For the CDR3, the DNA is TGTGCCACCAGCGAAACCCGGCCGGCCGGGGATCAGCCCCAGCATTTT.

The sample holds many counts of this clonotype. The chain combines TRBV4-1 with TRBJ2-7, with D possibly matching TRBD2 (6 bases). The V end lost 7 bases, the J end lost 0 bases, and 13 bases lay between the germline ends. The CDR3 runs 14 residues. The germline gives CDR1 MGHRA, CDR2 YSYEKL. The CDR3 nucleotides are TGCGCCAGCACTACCGGACTAAACTCCTACGAGCAGTACTTC. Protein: CASTTGLNSYEQYF.

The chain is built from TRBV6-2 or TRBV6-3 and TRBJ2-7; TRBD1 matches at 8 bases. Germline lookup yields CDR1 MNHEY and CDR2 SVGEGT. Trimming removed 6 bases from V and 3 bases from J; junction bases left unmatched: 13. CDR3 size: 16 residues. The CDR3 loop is CASSRSDRELDYEQYF. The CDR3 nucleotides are TGTGCCAGCAGCCGTTCGGACAGGGAACTCGACTACGAGCAGTACTTC.

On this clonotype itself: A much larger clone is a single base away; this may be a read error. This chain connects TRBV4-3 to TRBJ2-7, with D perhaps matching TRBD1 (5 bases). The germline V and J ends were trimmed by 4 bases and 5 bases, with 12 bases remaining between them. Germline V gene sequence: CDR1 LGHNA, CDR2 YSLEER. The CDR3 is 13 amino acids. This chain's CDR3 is CASSPNRSDEQYF. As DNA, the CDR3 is TGCGCCAGCAGCCCCAACAGGTCTGACGAGCAGTACTTC.